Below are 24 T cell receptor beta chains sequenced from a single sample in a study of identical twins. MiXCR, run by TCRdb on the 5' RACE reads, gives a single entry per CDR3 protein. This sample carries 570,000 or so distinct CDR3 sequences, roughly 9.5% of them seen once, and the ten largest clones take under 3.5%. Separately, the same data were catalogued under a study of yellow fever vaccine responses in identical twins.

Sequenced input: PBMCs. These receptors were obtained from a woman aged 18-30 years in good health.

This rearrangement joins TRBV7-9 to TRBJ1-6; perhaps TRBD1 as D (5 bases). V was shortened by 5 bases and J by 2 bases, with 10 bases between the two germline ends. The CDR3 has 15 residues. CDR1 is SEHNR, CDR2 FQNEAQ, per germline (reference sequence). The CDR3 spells CASSHDSPYNSPLHF. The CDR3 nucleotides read TGTGCCAGCAGCCACGACAGTCCCTATAATTCACCCCTCCACTTT.

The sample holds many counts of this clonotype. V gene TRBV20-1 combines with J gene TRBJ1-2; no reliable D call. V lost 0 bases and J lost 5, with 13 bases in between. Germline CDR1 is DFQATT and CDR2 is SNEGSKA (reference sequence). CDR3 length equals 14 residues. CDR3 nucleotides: TGCAGTGCTAGAGATCTTAAGGACGGATATGGCTACACCTTC. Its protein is CSARDLKDGYGYTF.

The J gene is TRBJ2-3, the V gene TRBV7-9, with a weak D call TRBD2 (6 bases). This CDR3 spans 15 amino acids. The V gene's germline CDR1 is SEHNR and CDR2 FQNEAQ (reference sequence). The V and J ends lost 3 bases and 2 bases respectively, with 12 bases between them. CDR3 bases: TGTGCCAGCAGCTTCAACCGGGGACTCACAGATACGCAGTATTTT. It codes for CASSFNRGLTDTQYF.

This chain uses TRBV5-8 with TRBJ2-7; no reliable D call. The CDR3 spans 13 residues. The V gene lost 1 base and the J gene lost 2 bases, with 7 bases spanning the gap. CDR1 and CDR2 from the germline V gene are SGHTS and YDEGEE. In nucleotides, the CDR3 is TGTGCCAGCAGCTTGTTACAAACCTACGAGCAGTACTTC. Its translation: CASSLLQTYEQYF.

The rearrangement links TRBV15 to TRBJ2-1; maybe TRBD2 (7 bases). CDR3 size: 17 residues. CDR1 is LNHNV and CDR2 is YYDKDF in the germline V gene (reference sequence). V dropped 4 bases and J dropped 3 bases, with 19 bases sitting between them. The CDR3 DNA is TGTGCCACCAGCAATCCTCTGGGGGGGGGCTTCTACAATGAGCAGTTCTTC. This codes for CATSNPLGGGFYNEQFF. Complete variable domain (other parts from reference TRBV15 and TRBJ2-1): DAMVIQNPRYQVTQFGKPVTLSCSQTLNHNVMYWYQQKSSQAPKLLFHYYDKDFNNEADTPDNFQSRRPNTSFCFLDIRSPGLGDTAMYLCATSNPLGGGFYNEQFFGPGTRLTVL.

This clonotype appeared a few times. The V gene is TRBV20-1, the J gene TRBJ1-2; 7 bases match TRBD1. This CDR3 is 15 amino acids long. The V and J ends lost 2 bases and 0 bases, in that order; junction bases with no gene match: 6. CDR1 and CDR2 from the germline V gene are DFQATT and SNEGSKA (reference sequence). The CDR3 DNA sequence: TGCAGTGCTAGACCAACCGGGACAGCTAACTATGGCTACACCTTC. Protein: CSARPTGTANYGYTF.

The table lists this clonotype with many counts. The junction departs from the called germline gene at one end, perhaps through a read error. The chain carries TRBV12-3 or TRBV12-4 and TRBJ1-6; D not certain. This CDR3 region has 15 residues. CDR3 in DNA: TGTGCCAGCAGTCCACCGGGATCCTACAATTCACCCCTCCACTTT. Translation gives CASSPPGSYNSPLHF.

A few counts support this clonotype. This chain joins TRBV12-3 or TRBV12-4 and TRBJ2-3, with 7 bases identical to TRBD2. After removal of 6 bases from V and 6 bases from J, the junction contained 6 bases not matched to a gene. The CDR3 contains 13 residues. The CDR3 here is CASSWTSKDTQYF. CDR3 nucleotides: TGTGCCAGCAGCTGGACTAGTAAGGATACGCAGTATTTT.

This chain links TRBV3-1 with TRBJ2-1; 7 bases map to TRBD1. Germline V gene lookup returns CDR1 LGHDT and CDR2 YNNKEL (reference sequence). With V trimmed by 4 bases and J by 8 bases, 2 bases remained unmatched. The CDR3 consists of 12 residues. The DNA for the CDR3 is TGTGCCAGCAGCCGACAGGGTCATGAGCAGTTCTTC. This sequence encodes CASSRQGHEQFF.

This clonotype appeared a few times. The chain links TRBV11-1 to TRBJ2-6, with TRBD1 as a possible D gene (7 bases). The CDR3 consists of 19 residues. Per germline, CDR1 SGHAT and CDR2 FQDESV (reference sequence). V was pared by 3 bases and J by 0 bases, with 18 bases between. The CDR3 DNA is TGTGCCAGCAGCTTTATCGAGGGACAGACTAGCTCTGGGGCCAACGTCCTGACTTTC. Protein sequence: CASSFIEGQTSSGANVLTF.

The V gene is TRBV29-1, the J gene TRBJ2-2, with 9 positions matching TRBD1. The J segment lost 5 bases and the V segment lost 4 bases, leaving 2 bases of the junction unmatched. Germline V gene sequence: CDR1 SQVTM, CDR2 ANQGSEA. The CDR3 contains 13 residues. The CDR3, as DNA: TGCAGCGTTGGGGGACAGGGTACCGGGGAGCTGTTTTTT. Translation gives CSVGGQGTGELFF.

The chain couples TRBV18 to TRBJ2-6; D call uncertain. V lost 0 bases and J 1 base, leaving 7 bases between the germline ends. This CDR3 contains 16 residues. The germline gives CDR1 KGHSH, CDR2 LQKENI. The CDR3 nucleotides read TGTGCCAGCTCACCACCTTCATCTTCTGGGGCCAACGTCCTGACTTTC. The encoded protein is CASSPPSSSGANVLTF.

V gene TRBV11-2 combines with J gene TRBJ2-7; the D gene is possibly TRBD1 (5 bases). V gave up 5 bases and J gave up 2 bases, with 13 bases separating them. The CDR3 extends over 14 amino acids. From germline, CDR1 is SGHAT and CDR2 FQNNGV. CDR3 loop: CASSTSGLTYEQYF. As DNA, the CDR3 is TGTGCCAGCAGCACCTCAGGGTTAACCTACGAGCAGTACTTC.

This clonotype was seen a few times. The CDR3 sequence: CASSRTLEGEKLFF. As DNA, the CDR3 is TGTGCCAGCAGTCGCACGTTAGAAGGTGAAAAACTGTTTTTT. The chain joins TRBV28 to TRBJ1-4; D uncertain. The CDR3 is 14 residues long. The germline gives CDR1 MDHEN, CDR2 SYDVKM. V was pared by 5 bases and J by 7 bases, with 14 bases between.

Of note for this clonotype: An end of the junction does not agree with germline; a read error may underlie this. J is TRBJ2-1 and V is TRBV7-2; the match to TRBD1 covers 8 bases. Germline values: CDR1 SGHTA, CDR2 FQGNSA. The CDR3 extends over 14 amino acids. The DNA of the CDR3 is TGTGCCAGCACCTTATACAGGGGGTCGGGTGAGCAGTTCTTC. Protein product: CASTLYRGSGEQFF.

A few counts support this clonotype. The CDR3 sequence is CASSSPGLVDTQYF. CDR3 nucleotide sequence: TGTGCCAGCAGTTCCCCCGGACTTGTGGATACGCAGTATTTT. The chain employs TRBV6-5 and TRBJ2-3, with a tentative D call TRBD2 (5 bases). Germline V gene lookup returns CDR1 MNHEY and CDR2 SVGAGI. V gave up 4 bases and J gave up 6 bases, with 14 bases separating them. The CDR3 loop spans 14 amino acids.

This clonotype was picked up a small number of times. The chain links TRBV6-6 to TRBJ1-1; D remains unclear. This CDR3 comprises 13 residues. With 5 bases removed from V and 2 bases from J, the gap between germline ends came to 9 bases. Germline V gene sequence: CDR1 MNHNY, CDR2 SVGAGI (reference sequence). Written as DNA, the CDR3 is TGTGCCAGCAGTGTCGGGATTAACACTGAAGCTTTCTTT. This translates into CASSVGINTEAFF.

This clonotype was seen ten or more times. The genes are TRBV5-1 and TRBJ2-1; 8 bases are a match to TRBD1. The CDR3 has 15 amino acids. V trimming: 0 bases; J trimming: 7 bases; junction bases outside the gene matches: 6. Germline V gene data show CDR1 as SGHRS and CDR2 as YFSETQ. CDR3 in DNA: TGCGCCAGCAGCTTGGCCGGACAGGGACGGAATGAGCAGTTCTTC. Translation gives CASSLAGQGRNEQFF.

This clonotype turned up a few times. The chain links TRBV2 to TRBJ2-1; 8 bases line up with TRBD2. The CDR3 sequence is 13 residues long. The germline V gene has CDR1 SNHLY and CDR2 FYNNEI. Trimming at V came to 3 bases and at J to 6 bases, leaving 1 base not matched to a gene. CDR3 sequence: CASSDLAGNEQFF. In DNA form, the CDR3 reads TGTGCCAGCAGTGACCTAGCGGGCAATGAGCAGTTCTTC.

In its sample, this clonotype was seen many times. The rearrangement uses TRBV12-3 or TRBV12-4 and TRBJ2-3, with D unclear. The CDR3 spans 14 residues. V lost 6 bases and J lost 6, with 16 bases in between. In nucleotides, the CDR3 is TGTGCCAGCAGCCTTAGTGGTTTCACGGATACGCAGTATTTT. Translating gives CASSLSGFTDTQYF.

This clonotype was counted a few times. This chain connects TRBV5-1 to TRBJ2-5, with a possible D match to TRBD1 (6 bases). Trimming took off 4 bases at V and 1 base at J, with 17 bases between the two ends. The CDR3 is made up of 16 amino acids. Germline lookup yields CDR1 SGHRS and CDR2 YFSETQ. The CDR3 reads CASSLRTDYLQETQYF. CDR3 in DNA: TGCGCCAGCAGCCTACGGACAGATTACCTCCAAGAGACCCAGTACTTC.

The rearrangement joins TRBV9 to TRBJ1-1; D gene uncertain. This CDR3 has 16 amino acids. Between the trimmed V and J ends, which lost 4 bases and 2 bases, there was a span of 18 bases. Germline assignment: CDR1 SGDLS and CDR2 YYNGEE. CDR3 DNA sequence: TGTGCCAGCAGCAACTCCCGTGGCGGGGTAAACACTGAAGCTTTCTTT. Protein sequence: CASSNSRGGVNTEAFF.

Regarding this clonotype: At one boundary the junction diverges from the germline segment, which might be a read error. The CDR3 here is CASGSGNQPQHF. In nucleotides, the CDR3 is TGCGCCAGCGGGAGTGGCAATCAGCCACAGCATTTT. The chain combines TRBV23-1 with TRBJ1-5; D call uncertain. TRBV23-1 is identified as an open reading frame with a role that is uncertain. The CDR3 length is 12 residues.

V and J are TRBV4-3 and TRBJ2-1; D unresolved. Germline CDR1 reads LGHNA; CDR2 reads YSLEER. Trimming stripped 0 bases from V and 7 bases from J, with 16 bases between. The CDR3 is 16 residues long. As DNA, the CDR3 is TGCGCCAGCAGCCAAGATATCGAGACCCCCGGTAATGAGCAGTTCTTC. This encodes CASSQDIETPGNEQFF.